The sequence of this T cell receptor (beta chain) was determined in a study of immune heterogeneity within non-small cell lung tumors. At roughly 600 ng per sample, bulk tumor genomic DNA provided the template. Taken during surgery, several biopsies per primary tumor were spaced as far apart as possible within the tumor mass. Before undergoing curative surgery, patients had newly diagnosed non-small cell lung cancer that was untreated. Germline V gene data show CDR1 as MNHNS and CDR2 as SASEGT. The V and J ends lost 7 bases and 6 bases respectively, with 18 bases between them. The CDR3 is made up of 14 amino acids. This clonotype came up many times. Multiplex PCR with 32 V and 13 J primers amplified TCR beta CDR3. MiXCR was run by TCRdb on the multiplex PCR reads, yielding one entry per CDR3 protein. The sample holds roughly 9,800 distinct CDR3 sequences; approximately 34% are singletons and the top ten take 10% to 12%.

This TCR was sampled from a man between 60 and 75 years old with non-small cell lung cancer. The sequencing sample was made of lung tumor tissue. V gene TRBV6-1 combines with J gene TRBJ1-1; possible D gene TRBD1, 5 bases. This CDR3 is CASTLRQGWSEAFF. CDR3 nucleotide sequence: TGTGCCAGCACTTTACGTCAGGGCTGGTCTGAAGCTTTCTTT.